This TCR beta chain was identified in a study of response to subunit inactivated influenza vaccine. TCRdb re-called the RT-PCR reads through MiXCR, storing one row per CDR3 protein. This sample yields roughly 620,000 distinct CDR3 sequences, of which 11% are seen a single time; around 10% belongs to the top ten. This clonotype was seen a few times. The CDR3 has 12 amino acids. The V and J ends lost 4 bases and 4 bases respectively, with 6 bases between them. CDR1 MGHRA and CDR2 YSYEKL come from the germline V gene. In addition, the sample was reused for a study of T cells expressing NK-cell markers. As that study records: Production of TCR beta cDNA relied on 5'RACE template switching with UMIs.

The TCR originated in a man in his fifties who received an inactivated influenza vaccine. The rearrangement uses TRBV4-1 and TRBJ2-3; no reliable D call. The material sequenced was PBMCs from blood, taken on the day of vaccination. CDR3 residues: CASSRTADTQYF. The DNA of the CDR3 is TGCGCCAGCAGCCGGACGGCAGATACGCAGTATTTT.